The count of the clone carrying this T cell receptor (beta chain) is one. Authors' methods: Amplification with reference gene primers provided the estimates of nucleated cell counts. The table came from immunoSEQ multiplex PCR; TCRdb's copy has only in-frame clones and leaves some out. V, J and clone size reflect that table, while D and trimming were determined from the DNA. This table has more than 350,000 clones, around 91% appearing once. The data were taken from a study of blood T cell repertoires in COVID-19. Either two negative PCRs, clearance, or symptom resolution qualified Cohort 3 donors as recovered. V lost 6 bases, J lost 3 bases, and 4 bases stayed unmatched. The CDR3 contains 13 residues. Germline CDR1 is SNHLY and CDR2 is FYNNEI.

The J gene is TRBJ2-7, the V gene TRBV2, with 8 bases identical to TRBD1. The sample was PBMCs or T cells enriched from blood (not recorded which). The receptor's source is a man aged 18-30 years who had recovered from COVID-19. The CDR3 sequence is CASRGTGGYEQYF. DNA of the CDR3: TGTGCCAGCAGGGGGACAGGTGGCTACGAGCAGTACTTC.